This T cell receptor (beta chain) was recovered during a study of T cells after posttransplantation cyclophosphamide. Study-wide points: Donor CD8+ memory clones often dominated recipient blood repertoires at later times. Recipient CMV seropositivity and CMV reactivation strongly tracked TRB clonality.

This clone was detected a few times. The target antigen is unknown. Germline-derived CDR1 and CDR2 are SGDLS and YYNGEE. The CDR3 has 14 residues. After removal of 3 bases from V and 7 bases from J, the junction contained 5 bases not matched to a gene. Profiling relied on immunoSEQ multiplex PCR, and the TCRdb table lists in-frame clones only, not all of them. Found here are 35,000 to 40,000 clones, no singletons; the ten largest cover roughly 2.5%. Peripheral blood was collected from the related graft donor on the marrow donation day. The chain employs TRBV9 and TRBJ2-1, with 9 nucleotides matching TRBD2. The sequenced sample consisted of PBMCs. This TCR was sampled from a man over 45 in good health, CMV-negative, and a related stem cell transplant donor. The CDR3 protein is CASSASGGLNEQFF. CDR3 coding DNA: TGTGCCAGCAGCGCCAGCGGGGGGCTGAATGAGCAGTTCTTC.